The clone carrying this TCR beta chain was picked up many times. The sample comes from a study of human T cells and chemical hapten exposure. Library construction involved attaching unique molecular identifiers to individual cDNA molecules, which allowed quantitative, reproducible TCR counting. TCRdb itself ran the RACE reads through MiXCR, one entry per CDR3 protein. The table has a few hundred thousand distinct CDR3 sequences, more than 4.5% seen once; the top ten hold about 2.2%. The sample's time point: patch test 1, 2 weeks after DPC sensitization. Indicated treatment: therapeutic diphenylcyclopropenone sensitization with weekly scalp DPC. Germline V gives CDR1 MNHEY, CDR2 SVGEGT. The CDR3 runs to 13 residues. V shed 2 bases and J shed 1 base, with 4 bases lying between them.

This TCR was recovered from a woman aged 45-65 years with alopecia areata. Some clones in this sample may be carry-over from other donors' samples. Material: whole blood, obtained in connection with sensitization to the hapten diphenylcyclopropenone (DPC). The V call is TRBV6-2 or TRBV6-3, the J call TRBJ2-3; D ambiguous. The DNA of the CDR3 is TGTGCCAGCAGTTACGCCGGCACAGATACGCAGTATTTT. This gives the protein CASSYAGTDTQYF.